This TCR beta chain comes out of a study of cytomegalovirus exposure and HLA in healthy donors. As for the study in general: The same platform used for the 666 first-cohort repertoires was also used for the roughly 130 validation repertoires, as a later analysis reported.

With 8 bases clipped from V and 2 bases from J, the junction kept 8 bases outside the gene matches. The CDR3 totals 14 residues. Germline V CDR1 and CDR2: SNHLY, FYNNEI. Clones were sequenced by immunoSEQ multiplex PCR, and TCRdb holds only the in-frame ones, with some missing. The sample carries around 220,000 clones, almost 90% recorded once. Study-level results: Specificity for CMV antigens was confirmed in vitro for a few of the CMV-associated chains. Using the classifier, cytomegalovirus status was reportedly diagnosed with high specificity and sensitivity.

Points on this clone: Its antigen remains unidentified.

The rearrangement uses TRBV2 and TRBJ2-7, with 8 bases that match TRBD1. The sample consisted of PBMCs. This clonotype was obtained from a woman aged 18-35 years in good health and CMV-seronegative. The CDR3 reads CASFRDRRTYEQYF. The CDR3 nucleotides read TGTGCCAGCTTCCGGGACAGGCGTACCTACGAGCAGTACTTC.